This passage covers 14 T cell receptor beta chains from one sample sequenced in a study of early T cells in non-severe SARS-CoV-2 infection. TCRdb analysed the 5' RACE reads with MiXCR anew, one entry per CDR3 protein. The repertoire holds tens of thousands of distinct CDR3 sequences, with around 12% as singletons. The starting material was whole blood, obtained at baseline. The receptors originated from an adult who was a healthcare worker with PCR-confirmed SARS-CoV-2 infection or an uninfected control (not recorded which).

The V and J genes are TRBV27 and TRBJ2-7; D perhaps matches TRBD2 (6 bases). V dropped 6 bases and J dropped 10 bases, with 16 bases sitting between them. The germline V gene has CDR1 MNHEY and CDR2 SMNVEV (reference sequence). CDR3 length: 12 amino acids. The CDR3 DNA reads TGTGCCAGCAGCCACCACCAGGGAGGTCAGTACTTC. The encoded protein is CASSHHQGGQYF.

This clonotype occurred a few times. The junction departs from the called germline gene at one end, perhaps through a read error. V usage is TRBV3-1 and J usage is TRBJ2-2; D is possibly TRBD1 (7 bases). From germline, CDR1 is LGHDT and CDR2 YNNKEL (reference sequence). The length of the CDR3 is 12 residues. DNA of the CDR3: TGTGTCAGCAGCAGGGGGGCCGGGGAGCTGTTTTTT. Protein sequence: CVSSRGAGELFF.

The chain combines TRBV11-2 with TRBJ2-3; D possibly uses TRBD1 or TRBD2 (6 bases each). V lost 5 bases, J lost 2 bases, and 14 bases lay in between. Per the germline V gene, CDR1 is SGHAT and CDR2 is FQNNGV. This CDR3 has 15 residues. CDR3: CASSPRGQDTDTQYF. CDR3 nucleotide sequence: TGTGCCAGCAGCCCCCGGGGGCAGGACACAGATACGCAGTATTTT. Based on the CDR3 plus reference TRBV11-2 and TRBJ2-3, the full variable domain is EAGVAQSPRYKIIEKRQSVAFWCNPISGHATLYWYQQILGQGPKLLIQFQNNGVVDDSQLPKDRFSAERLKGVDSTLKIQPAKLEDSAVYLCASSPRGQDTDTQYFGPGTRLTVL.

This chain joins TRBV5-1 and TRBJ2-3; 9 positions agree with TRBD2. In germline, CDR1 is SGHRS, CDR2 YFSETQ. Trimming removed 4 bases from V and 1 base from J; junction bases left unmatched: 4. The CDR3 sequence is 15 residues long. In DNA, the CDR3 is TGCGCCAGCAGCCGTTTAGCGGGGGGCACAGATACGCAGTATTTT. Translated: CASSRLAGGTDTQYF.

This clonotype was seen more than once but under ten times. This chain uses TRBV6-5 with TRBJ2-2; D is ambiguous. With 4 bases removed from V and 5 bases from J, the gap between germline ends came to 11 bases. The germline gives CDR1 MNHEY, CDR2 SVGAGI. The CDR3 consists of 14 residues. The CDR3 here is CASSFGKRTGELFF. CDR3 DNA sequence: TGTGCCAGCAGTTTTGGGAAAAGAACCGGGGAGCTGTTTTTT.

The chain combines TRBV3-1 with TRBJ2-1; maybe TRBD1 (5 bases). The CDR3 spans 12 residues. V was shortened by 0 bases and J by 12 bases, with 9 bases between the two germline ends. The germline gives CDR1 LGHDT, CDR2 YNNKEL (reference sequence). CDR3 DNA: TGTGCCAGCAGCCAAGATGGGGCCAGGCAGTTCTTC. It specifies CASSQDGARQFF.

In this sample, this clonotype turned up many times. J is TRBJ2-1 and V is TRBV6-4, with 10 bases matching TRBD2. The V and J ends lost 4 bases and 4 bases, in that order; junction bases with no gene match: 4. Germline CDR1 MRHNA, CDR2 SNTAGT. The CDR3 spans 15 residues. In nucleotides, the CDR3 is TGTGCCAGCAGTGCGTTTAGCGGGGGGTACAATGAGCAGTTCTTC. Protein: CASSAFSGGYNEQFF.

This clonotype was detected many times. The chain combines TRBV2 with TRBJ2-7; TRBD2 aligns across 8 bases. The V gene end was trimmed by 6 bases and the J gene end by 3 bases; junction bases not matched to a gene: 13. The CDR3 is 16 residues long. Germline loops: CDR1 SNHLY, CDR2 FYNNEI. The CDR3 bases are TGTGCCAGCAGGGACCGGGGGGGAAAGGGGCTCTACGAGCAGTACTTC. The encoded protein is CASRDRGGKGLYEQYF.

This clonotype was observed at least ten times. The chain employs TRBV29-1 and TRBJ1-2, with 7 bases matching TRBD1. This CDR3 is 11 amino acids long. Looked up from germline, CDR1 is SQVTM and CDR2 is ANQGSEA. J was trimmed by 6 bases and V by 7 bases; bases with no gene match: 5. CDR3 in amino acids: CSAAGTDGYTF. The CDR3 DNA reads as TGCAGCGCCGCCGGGACAGATGGCTACACCTTC. Combining the CDR3 with reference TRBV29-1 and TRBJ1-2 gives the whole variable domain SAVISQKPSRDICQRGTSLTIQCQVDSQVTMMFWYRQQPGQSLTLIATANQGSEATYESGFVIDKFPISRPNLTFSTLTVSNMSPEDSSIYLCSAAGTDGYTFGSGTRLTVV.

This clonotype was seen many times. The chain has TRBV3-1 and TRBJ2-1; either TRBD1 or TRBD2 may fit D (6 bases each). Germline loops: CDR1 LGHDT, CDR2 YNNKEL (reference sequence). The CDR3 runs to 13 residues. The V end was cut by 6 bases, the J end by 7 bases, with 13 bases between. The DNA for the CDR3 is TGTGCCAGCAGACAGGGTGGAGGGAATGAGCAGTTCTTC. Protein product: CASRQGGGNEQFF.

A few counts support this clonotype. The V and J genes are TRBV12-3 or TRBV12-4 and TRBJ2-1, with TRBD2 identical over 13 bases. This CDR3 spans 15 amino acids. V lost 6 bases and J lost 8; bases outside the gene matches: 7. The CDR3, as DNA: TGTGCCAGCAGCGAAGGACTAGCGGGGGTTCATGAGCAGTTCTTC. Translation gives CASSEGLAGVHEQFF.

This clonotype was seen repeatedly, ten times or more. The chain links TRBV27 to TRBJ1-6; D is undetermined. This CDR3 has 14 residues. Trimming took off 3 bases at V and 8 bases at J, with 11 bases between the two ends. The V gene's germline CDR1 is MNHEY and CDR2 SMNVEV (reference sequence). CDR3 nucleotide sequence: TGTGCCAGCAGTTTTATCCGTAAAGATTCACCCCTCCACTTT. Its protein is CASSFIRKDSPLHF.

This clonotype has just a few counts. V usage is TRBV6-5 and J usage is TRBJ1-3, with D unclear. Germline V gives CDR1 MNHEY, CDR2 SVGAGI. This CDR3 is built from 15 residues. Trimming removed 0 bases at V and 0 bases at J, with 6 bases between. The CDR3 is CASSYSRDSGNTIYF. For the CDR3, the DNA is TGTGCCAGCAGTTACTCAAGGGACTCTGGAAACACCATATATTTT.

This clonotype was detected a few times. The chain has TRBV5-4 and TRBJ2-3; 7 bases are shared with TRBD1. The CDR3 sequence is 15 residues long. Germline V gives CDR1 SGHNT, CDR2 YYREEE (reference sequence). V lost 0 bases to trimming and J lost 4 bases; unmatched junction nucleotides: 5. The CDR3 loop reads CASSLAGTAADTQYF. The DNA of the CDR3 is TGTGCCAGCAGCTTGGCCGGGACAGCAGCAGATACGCAGTATTTT.